This TCR beta chain was profiled in a study of cytomegalovirus exposure and HLA in healthy donors. The CDR3 has 15 amino acids. Looked up from germline, CDR1 is SGHRS and CDR2 is YFSETQ. V was trimmed by 0 bases and J by 5 bases, leaving 9 bases between them. Amplification used 60 Vbeta primers and 13 Jbeta primers. Repertoires were generated with immunoSEQ multiplex PCR, while TCRdb's copy carries only in-frame clones and drops some. The sample carries under 150,000 clones, approximately 78% recorded once. Input material: PBMCs. The clonotype originates from a human donor in good health. The V and J genes are TRBV5-1 and TRBJ1-6; a possible D gene is TRBD1 (5 bases). CDR3 sequence: CASSLATADNSPLHF. For the CDR3, the DNA is TGCGCCAGCAGCTTGGCGACAGCTGATAATTCACCCCTCCACTTT.